This TCR beta chain was observed in a study of siplizumab effects on memory and regulatory T cells. This clone came up a few times. Looked up from germline, CDR1 is MGHRA and CDR2 is YSYEKL. V lost 4 bases to trimming and J lost 9 bases; unmatched junction nucleotides: 8. The length of the CDR3 is 16 residues. Data came from immunoSEQ multiplex PCR; TCRdb stores just in-frame clones and leaves some out. The table shows approximately 94,000 clones, with approximately 94% occurring only once. The chain carries TRBV4-1 and TRBJ2-1, with 14 bases matching TRBD2. The sample taken for sequencing was non-Treg CD4+ T cells sorted from blood. The receptor was derived from a human donor in good health. CDR3 amino acids: CASSLLGLAGESEQFF. DNA for the CDR3: TGCGCCAGCAGCCTATTGGGACTAGCGGGAGAAAGTGAGCAGTTCTTC.